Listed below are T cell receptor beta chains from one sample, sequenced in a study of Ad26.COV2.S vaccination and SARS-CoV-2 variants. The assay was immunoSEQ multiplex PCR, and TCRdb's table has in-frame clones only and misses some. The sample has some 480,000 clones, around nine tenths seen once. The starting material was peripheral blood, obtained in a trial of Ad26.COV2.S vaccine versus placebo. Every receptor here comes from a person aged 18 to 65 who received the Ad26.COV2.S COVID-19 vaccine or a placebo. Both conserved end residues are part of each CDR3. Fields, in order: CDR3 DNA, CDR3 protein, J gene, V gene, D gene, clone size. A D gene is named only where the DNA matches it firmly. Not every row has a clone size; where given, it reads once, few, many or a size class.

DNA: TGTGCCAGTAGTGTCCGGACCAGGCTGTTTCCCTACGAGCAGTACTTC
CDR3: CASSVRTRLFPYEQYF
J: TRBJ2-7
V: TRBV19
D: .
size: .

DNA: TGTGCCAGCTCAACCCTCGGGGGAACGGGCAATCAGCCCCAGCATTTT
CDR3: CASSTLGGTGNQPQHF
J: TRBJ1-5
V: TRBV18
D: .
size: .

DNA: TGCGCCAGCAGCTTAGAGACAAGACCGGGGACCGGGGAGCTGTTTTTT
CDR3: CASSLETRPGTGELFF
J: TRBJ2-2
V: TRBV5-1
D: .
size: .

DNA: TGTGCCAGCAGCCGATATAGCGGAAGCTCCTACAATGAGCAGTTCTTC
CDR3: CASSRYSGSSYNEQFF
J: TRBJ2-1
V: TRBV6-4
D: .
size: .

DNA: TGTGCCACCAGTGGGGGGAATAATTCACCCCTCCACTTT
CDR3: CATSGGNNSPLHF
J: TRBJ1-6
V: TRBV24-1
D: .
size: .

DNA: TGTGCCAGCAGCTTGCGGGGGCTAGCGGGAGGGCCTGGCTACAATGAGCAGTTCTTC
CDR3: CASSLRGLAGGPGYNEQFF
J: TRBJ2-1
V: TRBV5-8
D: TRBD2
size: .

DNA: TGCGCCAGCAGCTTCGGACTAGCGGGAGGAGATACGCAGTATTTT
CDR3: CASSFGLAGGDTQYF
J: TRBJ2-3
V: TRBV5-1
D: TRBD2
size: .

DNA: TGTGCCAGCAGCCAATTCAGGGGTTCCAATCAGCCCCAGCATTTT
CDR3: CASSQFRGSNQPQHF
J: TRBJ1-5
V: TRBV3-1/TRBV3-2
D: .
size: .

DNA: TGTGCCAGTAGTCGGACTAGCGGGACCTACGAGCAGTACTTC
CDR3: CASSRTSGTYEQYF
J: TRBJ2-7
V: TRBV19
D: TRBD2
size: .

DNA: TGTGCCAGCAGCCGTTACAGGGGGCGAATGAACACTGAAGCTTTCTTT
CDR3: CASSRYRGRMNTEAFF
J: TRBJ1-1
V: TRBV3-1/TRBV3-2
D: TRBD1
size: .

DNA: TGTGCCACCCCGGGGGGAATAACGCCCCAGCATTTT
CDR3: CATPGGITPQHF
J: TRBJ1-5
V: TRBV21-1
D: .
size: .

DNA: TGTGCCAGCAGTGTGAGTTACGAGCAGTACTTC
CDR3: CASSVSYEQYF
J: TRBJ2-7
V: TRBV2
D: .
size: .

DNA: TGCGCCAGCACCCCGGGTCCCGGGGTAATCGACTATGGCTACACCTTC
CDR3: CASTPGPGVIDYGYTF
J: TRBJ1-2
V: TRBV5-1
D: .
size: .

DNA: TGCGCCAGCAGCCCGACCGGGACAGGCCTCTATGGCTACACCTTC
CDR3: CASSPTGTGLYGYTF
J: TRBJ1-2
V: TRBV5-1
D: TRBD1
size: .

DNA: TGTGCCAGTAGTATTGGGGACAGCTACAACTACGAGCAGTACTTC
CDR3: CASSIGDSYNYEQYF
J: TRBJ2-7
V: TRBV19
D: TRBD1
size: few

DNA: TGCGCCAGCAGCCAAGCGTGGACGGCCTTGGCTGAAGCTTTCTTT
CDR3: CASSQAWTALAEAFF
J: TRBJ1-1
V: TRBV4-3
D: .
size: .

DNA: TGCGCCAGCAGCCAAGCGGTCGGAGTTGGCGAGCAGTACTTC
CDR3: CASSQAVGVGEQYF
J: TRBJ2-7
V: TRBV4-3
D: .
size: .

DNA: TGTGCCAGCAGTACAAGGACTTTCCCGAGGGAGACCCAGTACTTC
CDR3: CASSTRTFPRETQYF
J: TRBJ2-5
V: TRBV28
D: .
size: .

DNA: TGTGCCATCAGCGAACTCGGCCAGGGGTTTGGCTACACCTTC
CDR3: CAISELGQGFGYTF
J: TRBJ1-2
V: TRBV10-3
D: .
size: .

DNA: TGTGCCAGCTCACAACCGGGACAGGGGGCAACTGAAGCTTTCTTT
CDR3: CASSQPGQGATEAFF
J: TRBJ1-1
V: TRBV18
D: TRBD1
size: .

DNA: TGTGCCAGCAGCCAAGATTGGGGGTCCTACAATGAGCAGTTCTTC
CDR3: CASSQDWGSYNEQFF
J: TRBJ2-1
V: TRBV4-2
D: .
size: .

DNA: TGTGCCAGCAGTAAAACCTTCCCCTCCCTAAGCACAGATACGCAGTATTTT
CDR3: CASSKTFPSLSTDTQYF
J: TRBJ2-3
V: TRBV11-2
D: .
size: once